This T cell receptor (beta chain) was recovered during a study of control samples from healthy donors and cancer patients. Profiled with immunoSEQ multiplex PCR; TCRdb holds only in-frame clones, not every one. The sample carries 150,000 to 200,000 clones, approximately 94% recorded once. Germline assignment: CDR1 MDHEN and CDR2 SYDVKM. V gave up 6 bases and J gave up 10 bases, with 19 bases separating them. The CDR3 spans 15 residues. The sample taken for sequencing was blood. The sequence was obtained from a woman younger than 35 in good health. The rearrangement links TRBV28 to TRBJ1-6, with D perhaps TRBD1 (5 bases). CDR3 bases: TGTGCCAGCAGCCACGGGGGAAGAATGGGATCACCCCTCCACTTT. This sequence encodes CASSHGGRMGSPLHF.